The T cell receptor beta chain under discussion was sequenced for a study of OX40 agonist ivuxolimab in advanced cancers. Findings and caveats of the study: Antigen specificity was not determined for the expanded peripheral T cells. With doses of 0.1 to 3.0 mg/kg, CD4+ and CD8+ blood T cells had undergone clonal expansion by week 6. There were, on average, more expanded clones in CD8+ T cells than in CD4+.

Any history of autoimmune disease or systemic immunosuppression disqualified patients. Remarks on this clone: Its target is not known.

CDR1 is SGHVS and CDR2 is FQNEAQ in the germline V gene. After removal of 5 bases from V and 3 bases from J, the junction contained 4 bases not matched to a gene. This CDR3 spans 16 amino acids. The method was immunoSEQ multiplex PCR; TCRdb's version includes in-frame clones alone and lacks a portion of them. The table records some 65,000 clones, 85% to 90% of them present only once. Material: CD4+ or CD8+ T cells sorted from blood, obtained in a trial of the OX40 agonist ivuxolimab. The receptor comes from an adult with an advanced solid tumor such as melanoma, head and neck, liver or kidney cancer. This chain connects TRBV7-8 to TRBJ2-1; 13 bases are shared with TRBD2. The CDR3 spells CASSLRTSGSYNEQFF. DNA of the CDR3: TGTGCCAGCAGCCTGCGGACTAGCGGGAGCTACAATGAGCAGTTCTTC. The full variable domain, with the rest looked up from reference TRBV7-8 and TRBJ2-1, is GAGVSQSPRYKVAKRGQDVALRCDPISGHVSLFWYQQALGQGPEFLTYFQNEAQLDKSGLPSDRFFAERPEGSVSTLKIQRTQQEDSAVYLCASSLRTSGSYNEQFFGPGTRLTVL.